These 5 T cell receptor beta chains were all obtained from the same sample, sequenced in a study of beta chain features in type 1 diabetes. Study findings and constraints: All four CD4+ subsets of Type 1 diabetes patients contained TCRB CDR3s that were moderately but significantly shorter.

Investigators reverse transcribed all isolated RNA, so they sequenced expressed TCRB transcripts. The repertoire was sequenced with immunoSEQ multiplex PCR; TCRdb's copy has only in-frame clones and lacks some. This table has roughly 340,000 clones, roughly 13% appearing once. These receptors' targets are unknown. Specimen: naive CD4+ T cells from blood. These receptors came from a woman aged 18-29 years with type 1 diabetes.

The chain carries TRBV7-2 and TRBJ2-7, with 12 bases identical to TRBD2. Trimming cost V 5 bases and J 6 bases; bases outside gene matches: 8. The CDR3 length is 15 residues. The V gene's germline CDR1 is SGHTA and CDR2 FQGNSA. CDR3: CASSARTSGKGEQYF. Here the CDR3 DNA reads TGTGCCAGCAGCGCCCGGACTAGCGGGAAGGGCGAGCAGTACTTC.

V gene TRBV5-4 combines with J gene TRBJ2-7; possible D gene TRBD2, 6 bases. This CDR3 contains 13 residues. V shed 0 bases and J shed 9 bases, with 13 bases lying between them. The germline gives CDR1 SGHNT, CDR2 YYREEE (reference sequence). CDR3 nucleotide sequence: TGTGCCAGCAGCTTGGCGGGAGTAGGTGGGCAGTACTTC. Residues: CASSLAGVGGQYF.

This clone has a handful of counts. The rearrangement links TRBV2 to TRBJ2-7; D is possibly TRBD1 (6 bases). The germline V gene has CDR1 SNHLY and CDR2 FYNNEI. V lost 5 bases and J 3 bases, leaving 11 bases between the germline ends. CDR3 length: 13 amino acids. This chain's CDR3 is CASSFNRDYEQYF. CDR3 nucleotides: TGTGCCAGCAGTTTTAACAGGGACTACGAGCAGTACTTC.

For the CDR3, the DNA is TGTGCCAGCAGCCATGGGCCTCACCGCGGCTACACCTTC. Residues: CASSHGPHRGYTF. The V gene is TRBV14, the J gene TRBJ1-2; D remains unclear. CDR1 is SGHDN and CDR2 is FVKESK in the germline V gene. V lost 3 bases, J lost 8 bases, and 13 bases lay in between. The CDR3 runs to 13 residues. Together with reference TRBV14 and TRBJ1-2, the CDR3 gives the full variable domain: EAGVTQFPSHSVIEKGQTVTLRCDPISGHDNLYWYRRVMGKEIKFLLHFVKESKQDESGMPNNRFLAERTGGTYSTLKVQPAELEDSGVYFCASSHGPHRGYTFGSGTRLTVV.

The chain links TRBV9 to TRBJ2-1; no clear D gene. V lost 10 bases to trimming and J lost 13 bases, with 12 bases between them. Germline V gives CDR1 SGDLS, CDR2 YYNGEE. CDR3 length: 9 residues. CDR3 in amino acids: CAPLECQFF. Here the CDR3 DNA reads TGTGCCCCCCTTGAGTGCCAGTTCTTC. Based on the CDR3 plus reference TRBV9 and TRBJ2-1, the full variable domain is DSGVTQTPKHLITATGQRVTLRCSPRSGDLSVYWYQQSLDQGLQFLIQYYNGEERAKGNILERFSAQQFPDLHSELNLSSLELGDSALYFCAPLECQFFGPGTRLTVL.